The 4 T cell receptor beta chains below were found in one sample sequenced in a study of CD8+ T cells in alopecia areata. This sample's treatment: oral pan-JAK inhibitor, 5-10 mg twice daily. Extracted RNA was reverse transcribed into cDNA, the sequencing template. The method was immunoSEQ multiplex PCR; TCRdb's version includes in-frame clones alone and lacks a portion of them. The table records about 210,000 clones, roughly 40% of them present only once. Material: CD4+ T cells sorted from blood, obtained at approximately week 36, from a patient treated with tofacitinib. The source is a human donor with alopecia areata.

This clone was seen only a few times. The CDR3 protein is CASSRNRDVETQYF. Here the CDR3 DNA reads TGCGCCAGCAGCAGGAACAGGGACGTGGAGACCCAGTACTTC. The rearrangement joins TRBV5-1 to TRBJ2-5, with a possible D match to TRBD1 (6 bases). The V gene lost 4 bases and the J gene lost 5 bases, with 15 bases spanning the gap. Germline V gene data show CDR1 as SGHRS and CDR2 as YFSETQ. The CDR3 spans 14 residues.

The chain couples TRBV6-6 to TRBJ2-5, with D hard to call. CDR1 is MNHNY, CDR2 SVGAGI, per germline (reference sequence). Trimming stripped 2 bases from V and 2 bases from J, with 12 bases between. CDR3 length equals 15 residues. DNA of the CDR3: TGTGCCAGCAGTTACCCTGGACGGATACAAGAGACCCAGTACTTC. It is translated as CASSYPGRIQETQYF.

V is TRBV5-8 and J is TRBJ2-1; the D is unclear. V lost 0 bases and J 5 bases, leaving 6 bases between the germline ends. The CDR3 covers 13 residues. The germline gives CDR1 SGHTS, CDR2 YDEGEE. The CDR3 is CASSLARNNEQFF. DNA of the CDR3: TGTGCCAGCAGCTTGGCAAGGAACAATGAGCAGTTCTTC.

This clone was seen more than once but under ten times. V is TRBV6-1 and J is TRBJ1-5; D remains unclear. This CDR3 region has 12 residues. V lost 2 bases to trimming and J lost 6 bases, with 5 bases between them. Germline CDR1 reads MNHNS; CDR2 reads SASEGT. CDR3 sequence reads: CASSESSQPQHF. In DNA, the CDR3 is TGTGCCAGCAGTGAATCCAGTCAGCCCCAGCATTTT.